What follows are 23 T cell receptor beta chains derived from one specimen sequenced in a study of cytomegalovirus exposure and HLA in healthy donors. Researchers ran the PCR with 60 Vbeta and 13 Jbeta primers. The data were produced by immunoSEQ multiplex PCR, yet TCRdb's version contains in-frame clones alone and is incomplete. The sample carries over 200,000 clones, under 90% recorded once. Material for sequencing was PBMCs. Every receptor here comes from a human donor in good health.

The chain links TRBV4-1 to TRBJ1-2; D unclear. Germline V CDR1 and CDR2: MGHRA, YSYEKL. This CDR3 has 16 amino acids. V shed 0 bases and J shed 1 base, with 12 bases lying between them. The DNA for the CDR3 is TGCGCCAGCAGCCAAGATTTCTCCCAGTTTAACTATGGCTACACCTTC. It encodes CASSQDFSQFNYGYTF.

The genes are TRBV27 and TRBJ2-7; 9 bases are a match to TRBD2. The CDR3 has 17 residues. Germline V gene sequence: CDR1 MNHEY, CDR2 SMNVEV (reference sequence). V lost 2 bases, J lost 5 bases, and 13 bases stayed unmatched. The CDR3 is CASSLRPRQREAHEQYF. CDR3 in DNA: TGTGCCAGCAGTTTACGCCCTCGCCAGCGGGAGGCCCACGAGCAGTACTTC.

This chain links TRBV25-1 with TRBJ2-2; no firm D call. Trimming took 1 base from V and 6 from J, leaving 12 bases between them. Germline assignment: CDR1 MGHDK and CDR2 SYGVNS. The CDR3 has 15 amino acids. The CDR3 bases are TGTGCCAGCAGTGAATTCCCCTCTGAGGCCGGGGAGCTGTTTTTT. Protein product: CASSEFPSEAGELFF.

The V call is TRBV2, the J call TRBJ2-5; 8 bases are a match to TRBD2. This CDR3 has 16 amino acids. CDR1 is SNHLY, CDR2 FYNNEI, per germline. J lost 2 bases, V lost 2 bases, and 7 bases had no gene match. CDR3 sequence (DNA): TGTGCCAGCAGTGAACGGGGGGGGACTCTACAAGAGACCCAGTACTTC. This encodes CASSERGGTLQETQYF.

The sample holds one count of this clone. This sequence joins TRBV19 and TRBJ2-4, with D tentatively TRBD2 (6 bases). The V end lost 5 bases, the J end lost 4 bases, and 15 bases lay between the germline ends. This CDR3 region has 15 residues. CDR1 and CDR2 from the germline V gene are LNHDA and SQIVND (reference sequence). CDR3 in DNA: TGTGCCAGTAGTGCTCGGGACGGACTAAAAAACATTCAGTACTTC. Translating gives CASSARDGLKNIQYF.

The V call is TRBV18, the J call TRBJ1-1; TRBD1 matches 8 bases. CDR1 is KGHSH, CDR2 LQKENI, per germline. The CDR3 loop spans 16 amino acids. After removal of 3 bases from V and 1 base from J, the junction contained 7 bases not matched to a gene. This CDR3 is CASSPDRERRNTEAFF. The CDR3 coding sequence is TGTGCCAGCTCACCGGACAGGGAAAGGCGGAACACTGAAGCTTTCTTT.

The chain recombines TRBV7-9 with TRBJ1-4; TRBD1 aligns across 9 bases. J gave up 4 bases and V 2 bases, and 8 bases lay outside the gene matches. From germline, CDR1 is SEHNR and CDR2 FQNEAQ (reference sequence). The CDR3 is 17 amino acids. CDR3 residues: CASSLIGTGSYNEKLFF. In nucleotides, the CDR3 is TGTGCCAGCAGCTTAATAGGGACAGGGTCTTATAATGAAAAACTGTTTTTT.

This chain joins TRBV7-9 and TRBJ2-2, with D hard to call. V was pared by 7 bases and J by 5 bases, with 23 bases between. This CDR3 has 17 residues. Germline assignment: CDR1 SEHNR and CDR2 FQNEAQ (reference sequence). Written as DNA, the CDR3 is TGTGCCAGCAACTCCCGACTTGGAGTTCTGCAAACCGGGGAGCTGTTTTTT. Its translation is CASNSRLGVLQTGELFF.

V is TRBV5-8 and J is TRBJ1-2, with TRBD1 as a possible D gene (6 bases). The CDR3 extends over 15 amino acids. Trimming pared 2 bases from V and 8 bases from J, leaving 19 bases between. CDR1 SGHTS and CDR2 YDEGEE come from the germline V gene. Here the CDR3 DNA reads TGTGCCAGCAGCTTCAAGCAGGGGATGGCGAAGGGCTACACCTTC. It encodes CASSFKQGMAKGYTF.

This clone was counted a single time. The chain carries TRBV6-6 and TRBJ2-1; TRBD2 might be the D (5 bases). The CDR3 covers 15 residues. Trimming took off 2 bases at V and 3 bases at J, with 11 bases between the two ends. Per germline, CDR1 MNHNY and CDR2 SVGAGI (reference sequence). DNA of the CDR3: TGTGCCAGCAGTTACGGGAGCGTAATCTACAATGAGCAGTTCTTC. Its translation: CASSYGSVIYNEQFF.

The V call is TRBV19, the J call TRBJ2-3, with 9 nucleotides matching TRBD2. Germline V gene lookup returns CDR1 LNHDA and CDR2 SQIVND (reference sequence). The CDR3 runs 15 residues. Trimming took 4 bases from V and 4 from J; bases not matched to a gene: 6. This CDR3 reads CASSTSGLAPDTQYF. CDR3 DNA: TGTGCCAGTAGTACCAGCGGACTAGCGCCAGATACGCAGTATTTT.

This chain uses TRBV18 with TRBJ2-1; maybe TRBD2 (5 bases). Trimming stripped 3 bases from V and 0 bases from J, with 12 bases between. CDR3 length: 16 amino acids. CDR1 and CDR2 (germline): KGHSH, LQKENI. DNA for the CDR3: TGTGCCAGCTCACCTTATAGCGAGAGCTCCTACAATGAGCAGTTCTTC. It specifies CASSPYSESSYNEQFF. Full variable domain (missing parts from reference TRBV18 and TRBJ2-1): NAGVMQNPRHLVRRRGQEARLRCSPMKGHSHVYWYRQLPEEGLKFMVYLQKENIIDESGMPKERFSAEFPKEGPSILRIQQVVRGDSAAYFCASSPYSESSYNEQFFGPGTRLTVL.

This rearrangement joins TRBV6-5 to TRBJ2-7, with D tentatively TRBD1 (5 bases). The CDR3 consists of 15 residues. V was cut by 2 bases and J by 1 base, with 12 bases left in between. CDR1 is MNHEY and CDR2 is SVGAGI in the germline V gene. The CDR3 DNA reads TGTGCCAGCAGTTACGGCAGACAGAGATCCTACGAGCAGTACTTC. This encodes CASSYGRQRSYEQYF.

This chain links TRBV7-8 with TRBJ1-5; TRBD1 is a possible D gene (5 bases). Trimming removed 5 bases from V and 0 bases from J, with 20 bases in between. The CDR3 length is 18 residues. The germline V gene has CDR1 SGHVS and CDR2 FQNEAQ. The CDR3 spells CASSQRRTRENSNQPQHF. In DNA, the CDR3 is TGTGCCAGCAGCCAAAGACGGACCAGGGAAAATAGCAATCAGCCCCAGCATTTT. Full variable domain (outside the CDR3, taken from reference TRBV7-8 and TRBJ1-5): GAGVSQSPRYKVAKRGQDVALRCDPISGHVSLFWYQQALGQGPEFLTYFQNEAQLDKSGLPSDRFFAERPEGSVSTLKIQRTQQEDSAVYLCASSQRRTRENSNQPQHFGDGTRLSIL.

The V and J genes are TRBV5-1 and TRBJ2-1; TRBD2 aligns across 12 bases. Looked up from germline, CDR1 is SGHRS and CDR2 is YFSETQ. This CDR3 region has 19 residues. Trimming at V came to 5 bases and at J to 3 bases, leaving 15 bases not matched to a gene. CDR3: CASRTSPSGRAGIYNEQFF. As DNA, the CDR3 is TGCGCCAGCAGAACGAGCCCTAGCGGGAGGGCCGGGATCTACAATGAGCAGTTCTTC. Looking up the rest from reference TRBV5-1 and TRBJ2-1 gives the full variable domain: KAGVTQTPRYLIKTRGQQVTLSCSPISGHRSVSWYQQTPGQGLQFLFEYFSETQRNKGNFPGRFSGRQFSNSRSEMNVSTLELGDSALYLCASRTSPSGRAGIYNEQFFGPGTRLTVL.

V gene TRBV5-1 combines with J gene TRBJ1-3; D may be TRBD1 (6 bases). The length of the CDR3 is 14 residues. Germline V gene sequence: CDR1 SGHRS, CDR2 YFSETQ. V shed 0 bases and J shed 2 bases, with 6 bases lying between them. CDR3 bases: TGCGCCAGCAGCTTGGGACAGGCTGGAAACACCATATATTTT. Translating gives CASSLGQAGNTIYF.

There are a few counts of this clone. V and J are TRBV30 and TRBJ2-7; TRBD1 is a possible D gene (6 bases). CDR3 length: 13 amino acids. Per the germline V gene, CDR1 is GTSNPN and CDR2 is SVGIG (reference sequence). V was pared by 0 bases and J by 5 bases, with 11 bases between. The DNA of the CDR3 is TGTGCCTGGAGTGTAACAGGGAGAAACGAGCAGTACTTC. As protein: CAWSVTGRNEQYF.

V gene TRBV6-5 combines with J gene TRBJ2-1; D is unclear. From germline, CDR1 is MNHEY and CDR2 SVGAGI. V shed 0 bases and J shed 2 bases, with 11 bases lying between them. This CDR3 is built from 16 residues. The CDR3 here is CASSYSMLSAYNEQFF. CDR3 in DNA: TGTGCCAGCAGTTACTCGATGCTGTCAGCCTACAATGAGCAGTTCTTC.

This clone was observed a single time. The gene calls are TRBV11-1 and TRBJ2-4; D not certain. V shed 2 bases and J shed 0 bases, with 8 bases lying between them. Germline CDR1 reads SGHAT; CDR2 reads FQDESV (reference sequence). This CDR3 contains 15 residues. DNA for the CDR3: TGTGCCAGCAGCTTATTATCGGGAGCCAAAAACATTCAGTACTTC. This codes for CASSLLSGAKNIQYF.

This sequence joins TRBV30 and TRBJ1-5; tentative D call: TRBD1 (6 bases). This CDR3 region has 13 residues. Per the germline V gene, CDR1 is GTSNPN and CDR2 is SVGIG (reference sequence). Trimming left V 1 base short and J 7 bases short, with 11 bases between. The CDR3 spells CAWSETGGQPQHF. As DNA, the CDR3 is TGTGCCTGGAGTGAGACAGGAGGACAGCCCCAGCATTTT.

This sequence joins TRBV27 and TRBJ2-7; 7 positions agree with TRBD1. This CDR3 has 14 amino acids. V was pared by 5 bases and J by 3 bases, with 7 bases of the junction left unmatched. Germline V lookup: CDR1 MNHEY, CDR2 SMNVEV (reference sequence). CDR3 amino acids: CASSLDRANYEQYF. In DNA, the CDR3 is TGTGCCAGCAGTCTAGACAGGGCTAACTACGAGCAGTACTTC.

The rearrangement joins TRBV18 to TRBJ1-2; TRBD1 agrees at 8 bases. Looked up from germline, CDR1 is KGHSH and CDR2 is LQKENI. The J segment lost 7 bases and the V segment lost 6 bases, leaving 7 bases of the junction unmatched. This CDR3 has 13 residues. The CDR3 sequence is CASSADRVAGYTF. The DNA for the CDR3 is TGTGCCAGCTCCGCGGACAGGGTGGCTGGCTACACCTTC.

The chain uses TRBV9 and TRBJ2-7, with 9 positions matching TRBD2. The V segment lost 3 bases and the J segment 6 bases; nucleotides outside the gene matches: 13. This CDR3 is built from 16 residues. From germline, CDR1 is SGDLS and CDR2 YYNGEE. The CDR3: CASSGQDSGSWGEQYF. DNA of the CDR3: TGTGCCAGCAGCGGCCAGGATAGCGGGAGTTGGGGCGAGCAGTACTTC.